This record covers a single T cell receptor (beta chain). The method was immunoSEQ multiplex PCR; TCRdb's version includes in-frame clones alone and lacks a portion of them. In the table there are 200,000 to 300,000 clones, approximately 85% of which are singletons. This record belongs to a study of blood T cell repertoires in COVID-19. The germline gives CDR1 GTSNPN, CDR2 SVGIG (reference sequence). V lost 3 bases to trimming and J lost 5 bases; unmatched junction nucleotides: 11. The CDR3 covers 15 residues. Material for sequencing was PBMCs or T cells enriched from blood (not recorded which). This TCR derives from a woman between 50 and 59 years old with acute COVID-19. This sequence joins TRBV30 and TRBJ2-5, with 8 bases lining up with TRBD2. The CDR3 sequence is CAWSRGTGGSETQYF. The CDR3 region has the DNA TGTGCCTGGAGCAGAGGGACGGGAGGGTCCGAGACCCAGTACTTC.